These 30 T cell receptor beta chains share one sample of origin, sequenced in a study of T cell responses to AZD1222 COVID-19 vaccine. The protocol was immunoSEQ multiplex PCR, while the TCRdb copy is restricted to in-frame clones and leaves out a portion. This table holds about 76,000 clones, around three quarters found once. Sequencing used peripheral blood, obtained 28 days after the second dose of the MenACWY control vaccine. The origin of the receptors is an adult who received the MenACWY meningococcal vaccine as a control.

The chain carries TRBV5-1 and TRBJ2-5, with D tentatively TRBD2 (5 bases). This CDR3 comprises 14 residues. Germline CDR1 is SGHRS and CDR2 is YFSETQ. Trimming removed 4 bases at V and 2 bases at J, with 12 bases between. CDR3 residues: CASSKGLRQETQYF. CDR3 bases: TGCGCCAGCAGCAAAGGACTGAGACAAGAGACCCAGTACTTC. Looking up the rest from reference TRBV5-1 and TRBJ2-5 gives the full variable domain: KAGVTQTPRYLIKTRGQQVTLSCSPISGHRSVSWYQQTPGQGLQFLFEYFSETQRNKGNFPGRFSGRQFSNSRSEMNVSTLELGDSALYLCASSKGLRQETQYFGPGTRLLVL.

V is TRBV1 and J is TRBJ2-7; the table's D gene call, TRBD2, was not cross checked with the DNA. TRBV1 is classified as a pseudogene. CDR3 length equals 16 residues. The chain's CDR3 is CTSSQPGLAGTDEQYF. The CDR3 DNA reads TGCACCAGCAGCCAACCGGGACTAGCGGGTACTGATGAGCAGTACTTC.

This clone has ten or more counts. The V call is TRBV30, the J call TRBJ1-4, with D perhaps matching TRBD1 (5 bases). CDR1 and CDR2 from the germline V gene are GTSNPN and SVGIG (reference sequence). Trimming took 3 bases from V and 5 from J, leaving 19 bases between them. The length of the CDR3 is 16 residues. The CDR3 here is CAWSEPRAQVNEKLFF. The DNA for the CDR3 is TGTGCCTGGAGCGAACCAAGGGCACAGGTCAATGAAAAACTGTTTTTT.

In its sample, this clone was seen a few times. CDR3 protein: CATLGVDYGYTF. DNA for the CDR3: TGTGCCACCCTCGGGGTTGACTATGGCTACACCTTC. V and J are TRBV25-1 and TRBJ1-2; D remains unclear. The CDR3 totals 12 residues. V was trimmed by 10 bases and J by 3 bases, leaving 12 bases between them. Germline V CDR1 and CDR2: MGHDK, SYGVNS.

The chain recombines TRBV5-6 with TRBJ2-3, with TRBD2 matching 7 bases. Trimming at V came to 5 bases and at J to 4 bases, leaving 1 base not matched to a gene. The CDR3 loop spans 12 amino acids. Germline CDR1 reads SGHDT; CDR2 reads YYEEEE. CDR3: CASRGLPDTQYF. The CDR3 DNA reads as TGTGCCAGCAGGGGACTACCAGATACGCAGTATTTT.

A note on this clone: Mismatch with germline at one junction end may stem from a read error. For the CDR3, the DNA is TGCCCCAGCAGCCGGCCGGGACATATTACCCCGGGGCCCTACGAGCAGTACTTC. Translated, it gives CPSSRPGHITPGPYEQYF. The chain combines TRBV4-3 with TRBJ2-7; D perhaps matches TRBD1 (6 bases). The CDR3 spans 18 residues. Germline-derived CDR1 and CDR2 are LGHNA and YSLEER.

This chain's CDR3 is CASSPDSTNTGELFF. CDR3 DNA sequence: TGTGCCAGCAGTCCCGACAGCACGAACACCGGGGAGCTGTTTTTT. The chain couples TRBV6-5 to TRBJ2-2, with D possibly matching TRBD1 (5 bases). V lost 5 bases and J lost 0, with 10 bases in between. CDR3 size: 15 residues. Germline values: CDR1 MNHEY, CDR2 SVGAGI.

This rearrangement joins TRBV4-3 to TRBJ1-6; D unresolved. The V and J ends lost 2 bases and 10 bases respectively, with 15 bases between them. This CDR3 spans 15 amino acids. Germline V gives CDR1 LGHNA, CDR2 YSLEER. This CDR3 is CASSQLREIRSPLHF. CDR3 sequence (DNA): TGCGCCAGCAGCCAACTAAGGGAAATTAGATCACCCCTCCACTTT.

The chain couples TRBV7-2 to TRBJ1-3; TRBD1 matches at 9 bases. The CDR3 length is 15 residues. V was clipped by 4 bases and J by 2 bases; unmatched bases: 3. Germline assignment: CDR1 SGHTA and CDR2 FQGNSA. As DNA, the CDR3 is TGTGCCAGCAGCTCCGGGACAGGGACTGGAAACACCATATATTTT. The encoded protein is CASSSGTGTGNTIYF. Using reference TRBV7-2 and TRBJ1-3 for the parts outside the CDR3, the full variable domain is GAGVSQSPSNKVTEKGKDVELRCDPISGHTALYWYRQSLGQGLEFLIYFQGNSAPDKSGLPSDRFSAERTGGSVSTLTIQRTQQEDSAVYLCASSSGTGTGNTIYFGEGSWLTVV.

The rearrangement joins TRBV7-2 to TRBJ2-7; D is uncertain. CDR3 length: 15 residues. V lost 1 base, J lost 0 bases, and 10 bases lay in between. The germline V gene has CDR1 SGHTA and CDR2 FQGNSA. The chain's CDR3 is CASSLGGQPSYEQYF. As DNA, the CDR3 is TGTGCCAGCAGCTTAGGAGGCCAACCCTCCTACGAGCAGTACTTC. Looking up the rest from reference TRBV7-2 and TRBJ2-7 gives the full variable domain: GAGVSQSPSNKVTEKGKDVELRCDPISGHTALYWYRQSLGQGLEFLIYFQGNSAPDKSGLPSDRFSAERTGGSVSTLTIQRTQQEDSAVYLCASSLGGQPSYEQYFGPGTRLTVT.

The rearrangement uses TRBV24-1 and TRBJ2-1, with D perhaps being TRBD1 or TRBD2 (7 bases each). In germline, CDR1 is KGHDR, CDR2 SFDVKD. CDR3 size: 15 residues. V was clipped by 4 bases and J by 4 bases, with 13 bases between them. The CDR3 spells CATSDQGGPYNEQFF. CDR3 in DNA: TGTGCCACCAGTGACCAGGGGGGGCCATACAATGAGCAGTTCTTC.

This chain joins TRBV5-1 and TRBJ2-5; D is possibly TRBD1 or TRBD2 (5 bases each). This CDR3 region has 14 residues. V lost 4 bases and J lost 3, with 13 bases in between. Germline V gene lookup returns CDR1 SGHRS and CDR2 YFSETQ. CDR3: CASSMQVGEETQYF. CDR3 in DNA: TGCGCCAGCAGCATGCAGGTGGGGGAAGAGACCCAGTACTTC.

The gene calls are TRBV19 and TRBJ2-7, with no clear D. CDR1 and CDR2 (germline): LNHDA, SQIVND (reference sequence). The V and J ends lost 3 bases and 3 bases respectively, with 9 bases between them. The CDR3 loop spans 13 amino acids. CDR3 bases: TGTGCCAGTAGTATTAGCAAGGACTACGAGCAGTACTTC. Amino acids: CASSISKDYEQYF.

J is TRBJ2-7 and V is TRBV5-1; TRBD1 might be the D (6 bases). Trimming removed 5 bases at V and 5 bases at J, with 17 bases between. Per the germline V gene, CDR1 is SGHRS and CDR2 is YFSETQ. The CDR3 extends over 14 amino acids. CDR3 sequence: CASRFWTDTDEQYF. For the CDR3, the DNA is TGCGCCAGCAGATTCTGGACAGACACTGACGAGCAGTACTTC.

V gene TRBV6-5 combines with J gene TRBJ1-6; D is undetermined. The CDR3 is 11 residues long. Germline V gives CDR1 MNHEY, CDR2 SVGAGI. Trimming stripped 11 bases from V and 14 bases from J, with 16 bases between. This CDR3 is CAGSVLQALHF. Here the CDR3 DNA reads TGTGCCGGGTCAGTCCTCCAGGCCCTCCACTTT.

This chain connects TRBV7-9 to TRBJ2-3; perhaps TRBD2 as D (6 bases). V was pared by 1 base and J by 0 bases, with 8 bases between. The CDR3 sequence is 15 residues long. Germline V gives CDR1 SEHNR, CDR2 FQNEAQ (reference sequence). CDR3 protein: CASSLDGSSTDTQYF. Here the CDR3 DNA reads TGTGCCAGCAGCTTAGACGGGAGCAGCACAGATACGCAGTATTTT.

CDR3 sequence: CASSLTPGNTIYF. Written as DNA, the CDR3 is TGTGCCAGCAGTTTAACCCCTGGAAACACCATATATTTT. The chain joins TRBV12-3 or TRBV12-4 to TRBJ1-3; D gene ambiguous. V dropped 2 bases and J dropped 2 bases, with 4 bases sitting between them. This CDR3 is built from 13 residues.

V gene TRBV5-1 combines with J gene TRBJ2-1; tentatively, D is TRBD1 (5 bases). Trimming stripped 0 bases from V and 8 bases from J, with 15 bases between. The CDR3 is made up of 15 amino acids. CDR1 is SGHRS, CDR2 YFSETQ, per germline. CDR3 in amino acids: CASSLVGAAPDEQFF. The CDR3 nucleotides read TGCGCCAGCAGCTTGGTTGGGGCGGCCCCCGATGAGCAGTTCTTC.

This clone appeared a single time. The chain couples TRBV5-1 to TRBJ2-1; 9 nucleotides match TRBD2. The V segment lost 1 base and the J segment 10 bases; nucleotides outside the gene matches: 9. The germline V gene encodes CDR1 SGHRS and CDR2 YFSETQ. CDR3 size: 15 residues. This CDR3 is CASSLLGTSKLEQFF. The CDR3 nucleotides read TGCGCCAGCAGCTTGTTAGGGACTAGCAAACTGGAGCAGTTCTTC.

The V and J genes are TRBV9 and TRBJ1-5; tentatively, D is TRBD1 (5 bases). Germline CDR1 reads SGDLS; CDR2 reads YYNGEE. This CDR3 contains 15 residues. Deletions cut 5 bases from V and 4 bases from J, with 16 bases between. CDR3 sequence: CASSPGAGRNQPQHF. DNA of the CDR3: TGTGCCAGCAGTCCCGGGGCAGGGCGAAATCAGCCCCAGCATTTT.

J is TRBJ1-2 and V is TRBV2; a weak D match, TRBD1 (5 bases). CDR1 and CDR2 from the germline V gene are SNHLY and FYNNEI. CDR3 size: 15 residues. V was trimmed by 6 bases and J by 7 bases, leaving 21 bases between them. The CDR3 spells CASSPEGQGRSGYTF. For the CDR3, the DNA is TGTGCCAGCAGCCCCGAGGGCCAGGGAAGGTCTGGCTACACCTTC. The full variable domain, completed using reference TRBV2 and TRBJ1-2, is EPEVTQTPSHQVTQMGQEVILRCVPISNHLYFYWYRQILGQKVEFLVSFYNNEISEKSEIFDDQFSVERPDGSNFTLKIRSTKLEDSAMYFCASSPEGQGRSGYTFGSGTRLTVV.

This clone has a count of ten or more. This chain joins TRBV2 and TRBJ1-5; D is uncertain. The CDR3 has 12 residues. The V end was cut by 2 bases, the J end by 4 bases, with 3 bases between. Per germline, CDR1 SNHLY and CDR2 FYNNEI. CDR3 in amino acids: CASSEPNQPQHF. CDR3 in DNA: TGTGCCAGCAGTGAACCAAATCAGCCCCAGCATTTT.

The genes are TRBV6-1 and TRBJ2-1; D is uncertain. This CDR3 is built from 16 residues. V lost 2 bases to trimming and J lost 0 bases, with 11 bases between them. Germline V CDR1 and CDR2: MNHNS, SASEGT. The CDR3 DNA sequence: TGTGCCAGCAGTGAACACCCAGACACCTCCTACAATGAGCAGTTCTTC. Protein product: CASSEHPDTSYNEQFF.

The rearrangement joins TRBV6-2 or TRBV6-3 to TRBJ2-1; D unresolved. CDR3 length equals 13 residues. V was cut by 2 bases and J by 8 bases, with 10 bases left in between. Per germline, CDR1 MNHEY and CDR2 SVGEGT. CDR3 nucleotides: TGTGCCAGCAGTTACCAAGTCGACGATGAGCAGTTCTTC. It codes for CASSYQVDDEQFF.

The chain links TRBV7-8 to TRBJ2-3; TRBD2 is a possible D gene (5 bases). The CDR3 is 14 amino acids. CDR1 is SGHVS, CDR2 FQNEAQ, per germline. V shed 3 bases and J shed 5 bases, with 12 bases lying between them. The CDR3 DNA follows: TGTGCCAGCAGCTTCCGGCGGGTGAGAGATACGCAGTATTTT. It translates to CASSFRRVRDTQYF.

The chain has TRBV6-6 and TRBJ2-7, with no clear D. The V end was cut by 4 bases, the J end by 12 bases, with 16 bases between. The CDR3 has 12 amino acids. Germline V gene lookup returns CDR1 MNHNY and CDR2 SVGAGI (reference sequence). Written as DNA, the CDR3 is TGTGCCAGCAGTTCCCCAGAATACGGCGTGTACTTC. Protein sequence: CASSSPEYGVYF.

The CDR3 spells CASSSDGSYEQYF. As DNA, the CDR3 is TGTGCCAGCAGCTCGGACGGCTCCTACGAGCAGTACTTC. The V and J genes are TRBV7-9 and TRBJ2-7; D not certain. Trimming took 4 bases from V and 0 from J, leaving 7 bases between them. Per germline, CDR1 SEHNR and CDR2 FQNEAQ (reference sequence). This CDR3 region has 13 residues.

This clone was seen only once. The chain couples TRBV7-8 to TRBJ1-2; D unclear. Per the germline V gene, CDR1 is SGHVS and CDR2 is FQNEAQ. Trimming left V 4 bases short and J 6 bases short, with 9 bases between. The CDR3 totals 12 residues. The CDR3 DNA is TGTGCCAGCAGCTCCGGACGGGATGGCTACACCTTC. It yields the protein CASSSGRDGYTF.

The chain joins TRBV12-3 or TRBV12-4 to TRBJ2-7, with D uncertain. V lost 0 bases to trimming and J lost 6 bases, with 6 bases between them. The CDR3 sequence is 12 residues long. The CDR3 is CASSLAVSEQYF. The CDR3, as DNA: TGTGCCAGCAGTTTAGCGGTCTCCGAGCAGTACTTC.

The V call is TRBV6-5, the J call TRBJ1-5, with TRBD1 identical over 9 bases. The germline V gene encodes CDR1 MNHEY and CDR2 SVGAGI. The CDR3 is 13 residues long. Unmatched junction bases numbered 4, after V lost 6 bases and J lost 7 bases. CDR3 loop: CASRTGGLQPQHF. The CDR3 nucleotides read TGTGCCAGCAGGACAGGGGGTCTACAGCCCCAGCATTTT.